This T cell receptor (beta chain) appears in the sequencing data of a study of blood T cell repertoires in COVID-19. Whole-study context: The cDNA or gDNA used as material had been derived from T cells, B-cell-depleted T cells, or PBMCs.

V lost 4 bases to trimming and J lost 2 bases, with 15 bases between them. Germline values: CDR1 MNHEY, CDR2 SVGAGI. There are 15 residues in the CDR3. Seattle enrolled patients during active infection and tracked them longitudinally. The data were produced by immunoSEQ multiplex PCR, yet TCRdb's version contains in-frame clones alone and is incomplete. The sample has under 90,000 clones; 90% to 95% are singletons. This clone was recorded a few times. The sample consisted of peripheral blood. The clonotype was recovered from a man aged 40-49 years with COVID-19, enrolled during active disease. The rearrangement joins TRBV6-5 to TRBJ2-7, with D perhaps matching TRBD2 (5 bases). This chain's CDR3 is CASSSQPRGPYEQYF. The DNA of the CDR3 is TGTGCCAGCAGTTCCCAGCCACGGGGTCCCTACGAGCAGTACTTC.